Listed here is a single T cell receptor beta chain. Here immunoSEQ multiplex PCR was the method, and the copy in TCRdb shows in-frame clones only, minus some. The data show over 250,000 clones, 91% seen once. The sample comes from a study of blood T cell repertoires in COVID-19. Germline assignment: CDR1 WSHSY and CDR2 SAAADI. The CDR3 is 15 amino acids. The trim removed 4 bases at V and 5 bases at J, leaving 7 bases unmatched. The TCR comes from a woman younger than 45 with COVID-19, enrolled during active disease. Sequenced material: peripheral blood. The chain couples TRBV10-2 to TRBJ1-5; 8 bases are a match to TRBD1. The CDR3 protein is CASSASGGWDQPQHF. The CDR3, as DNA: TGCGCCAGCAGTGCTTCAGGGGGCTGGGATCAGCCCCAGCATTTT.